Below are 15 T cell receptor beta chains sequenced from a single sample in a study of CD8 T cells in ankylosing spondylitis (TCRdb year 2017). The paper's findings and limits, for the study overall: A TCR beta motif of 8 or 9 highly homologous amino acid variants appeared characteristic of blood from ankylosing spondylitis patients.

Library construction relied on 5' RACE. The sequencer listed for this sample is Illumina HiSeq 2500. The public sequencing data were trimmed at Q25 with fastp and processed into clonotypes with MiXCR by TCRdb, which kept only in-frame beta chains. Here each entry gathers all rows of one CDR3 protein and keeps the most common genes and DNA. The sample includes 750,000 to 850,000 distinct CDR3 sequences, with approximately 10% observed a single time. The ten most abundant clones make up 0.51% of the sample. No cognate antigen is known for these TCRs. Sequencing was carried out using blood, either unsorted or a sorted T cell fraction (not recorded which). Receptors were obtained from a male donor with ankylosing spondylitis.

The V call is TRBV4-3, the J call TRBJ2-4; TRBD2 is a possible D gene (5 bases). The CDR3 loop spans 19 amino acids. With 1 base removed from V and 1 base from J, the gap between germline ends came to 20 bases. Germline lookup yields CDR1 LGHNA and CDR2 YSLEER. The DNA for the CDR3 is TGCGCCAGCAGCCAAGCGGCGTTTGGTGAGGGCCCCGCCAAAAACATTCAGTACTTC. Amino acids: CASSQAAFGEGPAKNIQYF.

The CDR3 here is CASSQDRRRANYGYTF. DNA of the CDR3: TGTGCCAGCAGCCAGGACAGACGGAGAGCTAACTATGGCTACACCTTC. This chain joins TRBV6-2 or TRBV6-3 and TRBJ1-2; weak D call: TRBD1 (6 bases). Trimming shortened V by 6 bases and J by 0 bases, and 17 bases separated the two germline ends. In germline, CDR1 is MNHEY, CDR2 SVGEGT. The CDR3 is made up of 16 amino acids.

This clonotype was detected a few times. The chain combines TRBV12-3 or TRBV12-4 with TRBJ2-5, with a tentative D call TRBD1 (6 bases). V was clipped by 7 bases and J by 2 bases, with 11 bases between them. CDR3 size: 13 residues. Here the CDR3 reads CASNRAQQETQYF. The CDR3 nucleotides read TGTGCCAGCAACAGGGCCCAACAAGAGACCCAGTACTTC.

This clonotype was detected a few times. CDR3 loop: CSATLDGSNQPQHF. Here the CDR3 DNA reads TGCAGTGCTACGTTGGACGGGAGCAATCAGCCCCAGCATTTT. This sequence joins TRBV20-1 and TRBJ1-5; no clear D. With 4 bases removed from V and 1 base from J, the gap between germline ends came to 11 bases. The CDR3 totals 14 residues. Germline-derived CDR1 and CDR2 are DFQATT and SNEGSKA (reference sequence).

This clonotype was detected a few times. The chain has TRBV28 and TRBJ2-3; 10 bases map to TRBD2. Germline CDR1 and CDR2: MDHEN and SYDVKM. CDR3 length: 17 residues. The junction had 13 bases not matched to a gene; V was cut back by 4 bases and J by 6 bases. This chain's CDR3 is CASSYPSGRGGVDTQYF. The CDR3 nucleotides are TGTGCCAGCAGTTACCCTAGCGGGAGAGGGGGTGTGGATACGCAGTATTTT.

The gene calls are TRBV18 and TRBJ2-7; D gene unclear. Germline CDR1 KGHSH, CDR2 LQKENI. This CDR3 comprises 14 residues. V was trimmed by 2 bases and J by 4 bases, leaving 12 bases between them. The CDR3 DNA reads TGTGCCAGCTCACCAGCCACGGACGCATACGAGCAGTACTTC. Translation: CASSPATDAYEQYF.

In this sample, this clonotype turned up a few times. The rearrangement uses TRBV7-2 and TRBJ1-2, with D possibly TRBD1 on 5 matching bases. This CDR3 region has 14 residues. Germline V CDR1 and CDR2: SGHTA, FQGNSA. The germline V and J ends were trimmed by 5 bases and 8 bases, with 18 bases remaining between them. The DNA for the CDR3 is TGTGCCAGCAGCCTTCGGGGCCGGGGAGGAGGCTACACCTTC. Encoded protein: CASSLRGRGGGYTF.

This clonotype showed up many times. The chain carries TRBV12-3 or TRBV12-4 and TRBJ1-1; tentative D call: TRBD1 (6 bases). The CDR3 extends over 14 amino acids. V was shortened by 4 bases and J by 5 bases, with 14 bases between the two germline ends. The chain's CDR3 is CASSSRGRGTEAFF. The CDR3 bases are TGTGCCAGCAGTTCCAGGGGCAGGGGAACTGAAGCTTTCTTT.

This chain links TRBV11-2 with TRBJ2-5; the D call may be TRBD1 or TRBD2 (5 bases each). Germline lookup yields CDR1 SGHAT and CDR2 FQNNGV. CDR3 length: 13 amino acids. The V end was cut by 5 bases, the J end by 5 bases, with 12 bases between. The CDR3 region is CASSRGRRETQYF. The CDR3 bases are TGTGCCAGCAGCCGGGGCAGGCGTGAGACCCAGTACTTC.

This clonotype has ten or more counts. The genes are TRBV20-1 and TRBJ2-7; D remains ambiguous. CDR3 length equals 13 residues. The germline V gene encodes CDR1 DFQATT and CDR2 SNEGSKA (reference sequence). Trimming took 2 bases from V and 0 from J, leaving 8 bases between them. The CDR3 nucleotides read TGCAGTGCTAGACTTCCGCACTCCTACGAGCAGTACTTC. Protein: CSARLPHSYEQYF.

This clonotype was found a few times. The rearrangement uses TRBV29-1 and TRBJ2-3, with D uncertain. Germline assignment: CDR1 SQVTM and CDR2 ANQGSEA. The CDR3 runs to 13 residues. Trimming shortened V by 2 bases and J by 0 bases, and 6 bases separated the two germline ends. CDR3 amino acids: CSVETHSTDTQYF. The CDR3 bases are TGCAGCGTTGAAACTCATAGCACAGATACGCAGTATTTT.

The chain joins TRBV7-2 to TRBJ2-7; D unclear. Germline lookup yields CDR1 SGHTA and CDR2 FQGNSA. This CDR3 contains 14 residues. Trimming removed 6 bases at V and 5 bases at J, with 17 bases between. The CDR3 sequence: CASRAWPPTDEQYF. CDR3 DNA: TGTGCCAGCAGGGCCTGGCCGCCGACCGACGAGCAGTACTTC.

This clonotype was seen a handful of times. This rearrangement joins TRBV7-2 to TRBJ2-7; maybe TRBD2 (5 bases). This CDR3 contains 14 residues. V lost 5 bases and J lost 6, with 17 bases in between. CDR1 and CDR2 (germline): SGHTA, FQGNSA. CDR3 in DNA: TGTGCCAGCAGCCCAAGACTAAATTCGGTCGAGCAGTACTTC. Amino acids: CASSPRLNSVEQYF.

This clonotype was detected ten times or more. The chain recombines TRBV5-1 with TRBJ2-7, with unresolved D. Germline V gene data show CDR1 as SGHRS and CDR2 as YFSETQ. The CDR3 is made up of 13 amino acids. V lost 2 bases and J lost 4, with 10 bases in between. The CDR3 is CASSLYSNYEQYF. In DNA, the CDR3 is TGCGCCAGCAGCTTATACAGCAATTACGAGCAGTACTTC.

This clonotype was recorded at least ten times. The chain links TRBV29-1 to TRBJ2-7, with D perhaps TRBD1 (5 bases). Per the germline V gene, CDR1 is SQVTM and CDR2 is ANQGSEA. The CDR3 totals 15 residues. Trimming took off 4 bases at V and 2 bases at J, with 18 bases between the two ends. The CDR3 sequence is CSVVGQGWGTYEQYF. The CDR3 coding sequence is TGCAGCGTTGTAGGTCAGGGTTGGGGAACCTACGAGCAGTACTTC.